A selection of T cell receptor beta chains follows, all from one sample in a study of blood T cell repertoires in COVID-19. Repertoires were generated with immunoSEQ multiplex PCR, while TCRdb's copy carries only in-frame clones and drops some. The sample yields around 170,000 clones, 80% to 85% seen once. Input material: peripheral blood. These receptors were obtained from a woman aged 40 to 55 with acute or convalescent COVID-19. Each CDR3 is given with its conserved first and last residue. D genes are given only for firm matches. Clone size is stated in some rows and not others, as once, few, many or a class when expanded.

CDR3nt	CDR3aa	d_gene	v_gene	j_gene	abundance
TGTGCCAGCAGCTTGGGAATCAGCTCTAGCGGGACCTACAATGAGCAGTTCTTC	CASSLGISSSGTYNEQFF	TRBD2	TRBV5-4	TRBJ2-1	-
TGTGCCAGCAGCTTAGGGCAGGGGTCTTTCAATGAGCAGTTCTTC	CASSLGQGSFNEQFF	-	TRBV13	TRBJ2-1	-
TGTGCCAGCAGTATTCAGCGGGGGCCTTACGAGCAGTACTTC	CASSIQRGPYEQYF	TRBD2	TRBV27	TRBJ2-7	-
TGTGCCACGACCCTTGGGCGCGGGAATGAGCAGTTCTTC	CATTLGRGNEQFF	-	TRBV7-9	TRBJ2-1	-
TGTGCCAGCAGTTACTCGCCGGGGGTCAGAAACACCATATATTTT	CASSYSPGVRNTIYF	-	TRBV6-5	TRBJ1-3	-
TGCAGCGTCGGGACAGGGGTGACTGAAGCTTTCTTT	CSVGTGVTEAFF	TRBD1	TRBV29-1	TRBJ1-1	-
TGTGCCAGCAGTGGACAGGGCTCCGAGCAGTACTTC	CASSGQGSEQYF	TRBD1	TRBV28	TRBJ2-7	-
TGTGCCAGCAGCCGCCGGGTGGTAACAAACACTGAAGCTTTCTTT	CASSRRVVTNTEAFF	-	TRBV7-8	TRBJ1-1	-
TGTGCCAGCAGCGTAGACGGGAGGGCCGATAATGAGCAGTTCTTC	CASSVDGRADNEQFF	TRBD2	TRBV9	TRBJ2-1	once
TGTGCCAGCAGGTATTGGACAGGGCCCCACACTGAAGCTTTCTTT	CASRYWTGPHTEAFF	TRBD1	TRBV3-1/TRBV3-2	TRBJ1-1	-
TGTGCCAGCAGCCCGGGACAGACTCCCTATGGCTACACCTTC	CASSPGQTPYGYTF	TRBD1	TRBV27	TRBJ1-2	-
TGTGCCAGCAGCTTTGAAGGGGGCGTCACTGAAGCTTTCTTT	CASSFEGGVTEAFF	TRBD1	TRBV13	TRBJ1-1	-
TGTGCCAGCGAGCGTACGGCGGGATCACACTCCTACGAGCAGTACTTC	CASERTAGSHSYEQYF	-	TRBV5-5	TRBJ2-7	-
TGTGCCACCCAGGACAGATATGGCTACACCTTC	CATQDRYGYTF	-	TRBV25-1	TRBJ1-2	-
TGTGCCAGCAGTTACCGTGGAGGGGAATACAATGAGCAGTTCTTC	CASSYRGGEYNEQFF	-	TRBV6-5	TRBJ2-1	-
TGTGCCAGCAACCCGAGGGGTGGGGGGGACACTGAAGCTTTCTTT	CASNPRGGGDTEAFF	-	TRBV7-9	TRBJ1-1	-